The rows below give T cell receptor beta chains drawn from one sample of a study of early T cells in non-severe SARS-CoV-2 infection. TCRdb passed the 5' RACE reads through MiXCR, listing each CDR3 protein once. The data hold 56,000 or so distinct CDR3 sequences, with 8% to 11% observed a single time. Sequenced: whole blood. These receptors were taken from an adult who was a healthcare worker with PCR-confirmed SARS-CoV-2 infection or an uninfected control (not recorded which). CDR3s include the opening cysteine and the closing phenylalanine or tryptophan.

V gene	J gene	CDR3 length	CDR3 protein
TRBV19	TRBJ1-1	14	CASSSTVRGTEAFF
TRBV11-2	TRBJ1-1	16	CASSWGRGRGNTEAFF
TRBV29-1	TRBJ2-3	14	CSLTSGTSTDTQYF
TRBV7-9	TRBJ2-2	14	CASSSTVKTGELFF
TRBV5-4	TRBJ1-2	17	CASSSKRGHPLSDGYTF
TRBV29-1	TRBJ2-2	13	CSVENSQTGELFF
TRBV5-6	TRBJ2-2	15	CASSSDTTNTGELFF
TRBV12-3/TRBV12-4	TRBJ1-6	15	CASSSPQGVNSPLHF
TRBV3-1	TRBJ2-5	12	CASSRLPGTQYF
TRBV25-1	TRBJ1-2	13	CASSENDLHGYTF
TRBV7-2	TRBJ2-3	14	CASTLARSTDTQYF
TRBV6-1	TRBJ1-5	14	CASSGDRGNQPQHF
TRBV29-1	TRBJ1-2	13	CSVEGGEVYGYTF
TRBV3-1	TRBJ2-5	16	CASSQGLATHQETQYF
TRBV29-1	TRBJ2-5	13	CSVSRVVKETQYF
TRBV15	TRBJ2-5	16	CATSPPYSPGAKTQYF
TRBV4-3	TRBJ2-3	17	CASSQDSPSGNSDTQYF
TRBV5-5	TRBJ2-3	15	CASRRETAYTDTQYF
TRBV7-9	TRBJ1-6	13	CASSSGTNSPLHF
TRBV5-1	TRBJ1-5	13	CASSPGENQPQHF
TRBV12-3/TRBV12-4	TRBJ2-6	16	CASSPDGNSGANVLTF
TRBV20-1	TRBJ2-3	14	CSASTSGRTDTQYF
TRBV12-3/TRBV12-4	TRBJ1-1	13	CASRNTGGTEAFF
TRBV12-3/TRBV12-4	TRBJ2-5	15	CASSSWVGRGETQYF
TRBV14	TRBJ2-7	13	CASSQGRGYEQYF
TRBV3-1	TRBJ2-3	16	CASSQEASGVSDTQYF
TRBV7-9	TRBJ2-7	16	CASSPRTSDRGNEQYF